This TCR beta chain was sequenced in a study of blood T cell repertoires in COVID-19. TCRdb's table, derived via immunoSEQ multiplex PCR, lists solely in-frame clones and lacks some. Of about 140,000 clones listed, approximately 90% are singletons. This CDR3 is 15 amino acids long. With V trimmed by 5 bases and J by 1 base, 5 bases remained unmatched. In germline, CDR1 is SGHTA, CDR2 FQGNSA. The receptor comes from a middle-aged woman with acute or convalescent COVID-19. Input material: peripheral blood. V is TRBV7-2 and J is TRBJ2-3; TRBD1 agrees at 8 bases. CDR3: CASSPQGARTDTQYF. The DNA for the CDR3 is TGTGCCAGCAGCCCCCAGGGGGCCCGCACAGATACGCAGTATTTT.